This T cell receptor beta chain was obtained from a study of cytotoxic CD8 clonotypes in ibrutinib-treated CLL. Whole-study context: The samples contained about 250,000 productive templates on average. They also contained an average of approximately 97,000 productive rearrangements. Regarding the study as a whole: Clonality was higher at baseline than in age-matched healthy donors and tracked circulating CD8+ T-cell counts.

The planned depth of sequencing spanned 1 in 200,000 to 1 in 1 million T cells. Produced via immunoSEQ multiplex PCR; TCRdb's table is partial and in-frame only. The repertoire has 150,000 to 200,000 clones, approximately 84% of them found once; the top ten carry 4.6%. Germline CDR1 reads LNHDA; CDR2 reads SQIVND (reference sequence). The V end was cut by 4 bases, the J end by 4 bases, with 20 bases between. There are 17 residues in the CDR3. As concerns this clone: Antigen: not known.

The sequence was obtained from a human donor with chronic lymphocytic leukemia. The rearrangement joins TRBV19 to TRBJ2-1; D is unresolved. Specimen: PBMCs, collected after 24 months of ibrutinib treatment. In DNA, the CDR3 is TGTGCCAGTAGTAGAATCTTGAAGGGCTTCGAATACAATGAGCAGTTCTTC. This encodes CASSRILKGFEYNEQFF.